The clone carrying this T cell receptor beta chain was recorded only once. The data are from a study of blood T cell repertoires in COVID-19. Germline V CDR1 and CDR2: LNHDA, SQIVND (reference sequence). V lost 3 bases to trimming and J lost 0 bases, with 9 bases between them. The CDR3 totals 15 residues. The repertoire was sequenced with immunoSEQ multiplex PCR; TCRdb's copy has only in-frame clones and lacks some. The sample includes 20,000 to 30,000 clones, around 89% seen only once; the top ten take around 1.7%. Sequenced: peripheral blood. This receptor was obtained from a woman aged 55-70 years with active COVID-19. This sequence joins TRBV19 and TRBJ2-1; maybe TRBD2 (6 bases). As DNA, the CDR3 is TGTGCCAGTAGTATTCTCGGGAGCTCCTACAATGAGCAGTTCTTC. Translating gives CASSILGSSYNEQFF.